One sample yielded the 20 T cell receptor beta chains listed below, sequenced in a study of identical twins. TCRdb itself ran the 5' RACE reads through MiXCR, one entry per CDR3 protein. This sample has about 1.7 million distinct CDR3 sequences, with more than 30% found just once. The sample comprised cord blood. The receptors were sampled from a newborn girl in good health.

This chain links TRBV12-5 with TRBJ2-5; 10 bases are shared with TRBD1. V was clipped by 0 bases and J by 11 bases; unmatched bases: 15. This CDR3 spans 17 amino acids. Germline CDR1 reads LGHNT; CDR2 reads FRNRAP. CDR3 coding DNA: TGTGCTAGTGGTTTGGTATCCGGGACAGGGGCCTACAATGAGCAGTACTTC. Translating it yields CASGLVSGTGAYNEQYF. The full variable domain, its missing parts supplied by reference TRBV12-5 and TRBJ2-5, is DARVTQTPRHKVTEMGQEVTMRCQPILGHNTVFWYRQTMMQGLELLAYFRNRAPLDDSGMPKDRFSAEMPDATLATLKIQPSEPRDSAVYFCASGLVSGTGAYNEQYFGPGTRLLVL.

The chain recombines TRBV28 with TRBJ2-1; 14 nucleotides align to TRBD2. Germline assignment: CDR1 MDHEN and CDR2 SYDVKM. V lost 5 bases, J lost 5 bases, and 14 bases stayed unmatched. The CDR3 is 19 amino acids. CDR3 loop: CASSPIPRTSGRQDNEQFF. The CDR3 bases are TGTGCCAGCAGTCCTATTCCCCGGACTAGCGGGAGGCAGGACAATGAGCAGTTCTTC.

In this sample, this clonotype turned up many times. The CDR3 reads CSAASDEQYF. CDR3 sequence (DNA): TGCAGTGCTGCTAGTGACGAGCAGTACTTC. The V call is TRBV20-1, the J call TRBJ2-7; no clear D. CDR3 length: 10 residues. The germline V and J ends were trimmed by 5 bases and 5 bases, with 7 bases remaining between them. CDR1 and CDR2 (germline): DFQATT, SNEGSKA (reference sequence).

This rearrangement joins TRBV21-1 to TRBJ2-1; the DNA was not used to check the table's D call, TRBD1. TRBV21-1 is classified as a pseudogene. This CDR3 is built from 16 residues. The CDR3 protein is CASSPSGGPLDNEQFF. The CDR3 DNA follows: TGTGCCAGCAGCCCCTCGGGGGGCCCCCTGGACAATGAGCAGTTCTTC.

The V call is TRBV4-2, the J call TRBJ2-3; TRBD1 might be the D (5 bases). The CDR3 has 16 residues. The V and J ends lost 1 base and 0 bases respectively, with 11 bases between them. Germline loops: CDR1 LGHNA, CDR2 YNFKEQ. DNA of the CDR3: TGTGCCAGCAGCCAAGGAGACAGCTCTAGCACAGATACGCAGTATTTT. It specifies CASSQGDSSSTDTQYF.

There are a few counts of this clonotype. This sequence joins TRBV4-2 and TRBJ1-1; 7 bases fit TRBD1. Trimming took 0 bases from V and 10 from J; bases not matched to a gene: 5. This CDR3 comprises 13 residues. The germline CDR1 and CDR2 sequences are LGHNA and YNFKEQ. This chain's CDR3 is CASSQDMAGGAFF. The CDR3 DNA reads as TGTGCCAGCAGCCAAGATATGGCAGGGGGAGCTTTCTTT.

In its sample, this clonotype was seen a few times. The chain links TRBV29-1 to TRBJ2-6; D is unclear. Trimming shortened V by 5 bases and J by 0 bases, and 5 bases separated the two germline ends. This CDR3 has 13 amino acids. CDR1 SQVTM and CDR2 ANQGSEA come from the germline V gene. The CDR3 region has the DNA TGCAGCGTTATGTTCTCTGGGGCCAACGTCCTGACTTTC. This gives the protein CSVMFSGANVLTF.

This clonotype showed up just a few times. V usage is TRBV7-9 and J usage is TRBJ1-5, with D unresolved. The CDR3 spans 14 residues. Germline V CDR1 and CDR2: SEHNR, FQNEAQ (reference sequence). V lost 5 bases and J lost 0, with 8 bases in between. This chain's CDR3 is CASSHDISNQPQHF. The CDR3, as DNA: TGTGCCAGCAGCCACGACATTAGCAATCAGCCCCAGCATTTT.

The sample holds a few counts of this clonotype. The chain employs TRBV20-1 and TRBJ2-3; D might be TRBD2 (5 bases). Germline V gene sequence: CDR1 DFQATT, CDR2 SNEGSKA (reference sequence). This CDR3 spans 15 amino acids. V lost 4 bases to trimming and J lost 0 bases, with 14 bases between them. CDR3 sequence reads: CSAKTLASSTDTQYF. CDR3 DNA: TGCAGTGCTAAGACCTTAGCGTCAAGCACAGATACGCAGTATTTT.

This clonotype was observed at least ten times. The V gene is TRBV15, the J gene TRBJ1-2; D is undetermined. Germline V gene lookup returns CDR1 LNHNV and CDR2 YYDKDF (reference sequence). V was clipped by 0 bases and J by 5 bases, with 7 bases between them. The CDR3 has 13 amino acids. The CDR3 coding sequence is TGTGCCACCAGCAGAGATCTCTTGTATGGCTACACCTTC. Translated: CATSRDLLYGYTF.

The genes are TRBV10-1 and TRBJ1-5; possible D gene TRBD1, 6 bases. The V end lost 2 bases, the J end lost 7 bases, and 9 bases lay between the germline ends. CDR3 length equals 13 residues. Germline lookup yields CDR1 WNHNN and CDR2 SYGVQD (reference sequence). Here the CDR3 DNA reads TGCGCCAGCAGTGAGACAGGGTACCAGCCCCAGCATTTT. Its protein product is CASSETGYQPQHF.

This clonotype has only one observation. Sequence at one end of the junction differs from germline and may be a read error. The rearrangement joins TRBV10-3 to TRBJ2-3; D call uncertain. The V gene's germline CDR1 is ENHRY and CDR2 SYGVKD. The CDR3 has 14 residues. CDR3 sequence reads: CAISESPNPDMQYF. The CDR3 nucleotides read TGTGCCATCAGTGAGTCGCCTAATCCAGATATGCAGTATTTT.

The V gene is TRBV4-2, the J gene TRBJ2-7; 10 bases are a match to TRBD2. The V gene's germline CDR1 is LGHNA and CDR2 YNFKEQ. The CDR3 spans 16 residues. The V segment lost 1 base and the J segment 4 bases; nucleotides outside the gene matches: 7. The CDR3 region is CASSQVVAGGPYEQYF. The CDR3, as DNA: TGTGCCAGCAGCCAAGTAGTAGCGGGGGGCCCGTACGAGCAGTACTTC.

This clonotype came up once. The rearrangement joins TRBV20-1 to TRBJ1-1, with 8 bases identical to TRBD1. Germline CDR1 is DFQATT and CDR2 is SNEGSKA (reference sequence). This CDR3 contains 12 residues. Trimming took 8 bases from V and 4 from J; bases not matched to a gene: 6. The CDR3 DNA sequence: TGCAGTTATAAACAGGGGGGCACTGAAGCTTTCTTT. The encoded protein is CSYKQGGTEAFF.

V gene TRBV25-1 combines with J gene TRBJ1-5, with a possible D match to TRBD1 (5 bases). The CDR3 spans 15 residues. Germline assignment: CDR1 MGHDK and CDR2 SYGVNS. V was trimmed by 4 bases and J by 3 bases, leaving 13 bases between them. The CDR3 spells CASSALDSPNQPQHF. The CDR3 DNA reads as TGTGCCAGCAGTGCCCTTGACAGTCCCAATCAGCCCCAGCATTTT.

The genes are TRBV2 and TRBJ2-3; D unresolved. Trimming cost V 6 bases and J 5 bases, with 6 bases left between them. This CDR3 has 11 residues. CDR1 is SNHLY, CDR2 FYNNEI, per germline. The CDR3 is CASRGIDTQYF. CDR3 bases: TGTGCCAGCAGGGGTATAGATACGCAGTATTTT.

This clonotype was counted a few times. The chain couples TRBV3-1 to TRBJ2-1, with TRBD2 matching 9 bases. V shed 1 base, J shed 5 bases, and the junction held 6 bases outside the gene matches. Germline assignment: CDR1 LGHDT and CDR2 YNNKEL (reference sequence). This CDR3 has 16 residues. The DNA for the CDR3 is TGTGCCAGCAGCCAAGTCCAGCGGGGGGCCCACAATGAGCAGTTCTTC. The encoded protein is CASSQVQRGAHNEQFF.

Only a few counts were recorded for this clonotype. DNA of the CDR3: TGTGCCAGCACTCCACAGGTAGCCTTTAACTATGGCTACACCTTC. Translated, it gives CASTPQVAFNYGYTF. The chain employs TRBV27 and TRBJ1-2; perhaps TRBD1 as D (5 bases). V shed 7 bases and J shed 1 base, with 16 bases lying between them. The germline gives CDR1 MNHEY, CDR2 SMNVEV (reference sequence). The CDR3 loop spans 15 amino acids.

This clonotype has a count of ten or more. The chain combines TRBV12-3 or TRBV12-4 with TRBJ2-3; a weak D match, TRBD2 (6 bases). The V gene lost 10 bases and the J gene lost 2 bases, with 19 bases spanning the gap. This CDR3 spans 15 amino acids. DNA of the CDR3: TGTGCCACCGACAATTTTGCGGGGCTCACAGATACGCAGTATTTT. Residues: CATDNFAGLTDTQYF.

This clonotype has just a few counts. The J gene is TRBJ1-2, the V gene TRBV12-3 or TRBV12-4, with TRBD1 identical over 7 bases. Trimming took 7 bases from V and 2 from J; bases not matched to a gene: 4. The CDR3 contains 13 residues. CDR3: CASNTQGNYGYTF. CDR3 in DNA: TGTGCCAGCAACACACAGGGGAACTATGGCTACACCTTC.